These 6 T cell receptor beta chains were sequenced from one sample in a study of T-cell reconstitution after alpha-beta-depleted transplantation in children. Preparation of the TCRbeta library involved a method that used unique molecular identifiers. Via MiXCR, TCRdb re-called the PCR reads, giving one row per CDR3 protein. The top ten hold about 14% of the sample, which has about 580,000 distinct CDR3 sequences, 23% seen once. This sample comprised PBMCs, mostly from graft donor cells, obtained 360 days after TCRalphabeta/CD19-depleted stem cell transplant. The receptor source for this set is a boy younger than two who had a stem cell transplant for acute myeloid leukemia, so the T cells may come from the graft donor.

The V and J genes are TRBV12-3 or TRBV12-4 and TRBJ1-1; D possibly corresponds to TRBD1 (6 bases). There are 16 residues in the CDR3. With 5 bases removed from V and 3 bases from J, the gap between germline ends came to 19 bases. DNA of the CDR3: TGTGCCAGCAGTCCCCCTTACAGGGTGGTGGACACTGAAGCTTTCTTT. Residues: CASSPPYRVVDTEAFF.

The chain employs TRBV12-3 or TRBV12-4 and TRBJ2-3, with TRBD1 identical over 8 bases. CDR3 length: 15 residues. V shed 9 bases, J shed 3 bases, and the junction held 11 bases outside the gene matches. The CDR3 is CASSRQGMRTDTQYF. CDR3 DNA sequence: TGTGCCAGTAGTAGACAGGGGATGAGAACAGATACGCAGTATTTT.

The rearrangement joins TRBV7-2 to TRBJ2-5; TRBD2 might be the D (7 bases). The ends were cut back, 6 bases at V and 4 bases at J, with 15 bases in the middle. The CDR3 runs to 14 residues. Germline V gene sequence: CDR1 SGHTA, CDR2 FQGNSA. The chain's CDR3 is CASRRGGSGETQYF. DNA of the CDR3: TGTGCCAGCAGGAGGGGGGGATCGGGAGAGACCCAGTACTTC.

The chain has TRBV24-1 and TRBJ2-3; no firm D call. Trimming cost V 1 base and J 8 bases, with 9 bases left between them. The CDR3 runs to 13 residues. Germline values: CDR1 KGHDR, CDR2 SFDVKD. The CDR3 DNA is TGTGCCACCAGTGATTTCCATAGTGGTACGCAGTATTTT. Encoded protein: CATSDFHSGTQYF.

The chain links TRBV7-2 to TRBJ2-5; TRBD1 matches at 9 bases. V was clipped by 0 bases and J by 5 bases; unmatched bases: 13. The CDR3 runs 18 residues. The V gene's germline CDR1 is SGHTA and CDR2 FQGNSA. The CDR3 DNA reads as TGTGCCAGCAGCTTAGCGCCGGGACAGGGCCGATTTGGGGAGACCCAGTACTTC. Protein: CASSLAPGQGRFGETQYF. Full variable domain (rest looked up from reference TRBV7-2 and TRBJ2-5): GAGVSQSPSNKVTEKGKDVELRCDPISGHTALYWYRQSLGQGLEFLIYFQGNSAPDKSGLPSDRFSAERTGGSVSTLTIQRTQQEDSAVYLCASSLAPGQGRFGETQYFGPGTRLLVL.

This clonotype was counted between two and nine times. V and J are TRBV20-1 and TRBJ2-7, with 10 bases lining up with TRBD2. CDR1 and CDR2 from the germline V gene are DFQATT and SNEGSKA (reference sequence). The CDR3 totals 13 residues. V was clipped by 5 bases and J by 2 bases; unmatched bases: 3. The CDR3 is CSASSGGAYEQYV. CDR3 nucleotide sequence: TGCAGTGCTTCGAGCGGGGGGGCCTACGAGCAGTACGTC.